This T cell receptor beta chain appears in the sequencing data of a study of beta chain features in type 1 diabetes (dated by TCRdb to 2017 to 2018). A note on the overall study: Patients and healthy donors did not differ in mean age, gender distribution, total cell number or subset yield. A total of 100 million to 110 million sorted cells were examined across all samples, and a strong correlation was observed between cell number per subset and RNA yield. Regulatory and stem cell-like memory subsets were obtained from only 8 patients and roughly 8 healthy donors, while naive and central memory subsets were obtained from all 30 or so donors. The study compared TCRB repertoires of sorted circulating CD4+ T cell subsets between recently diagnosed type 1 diabetes patients and matched healthy donors. Results the study describes overall, beyond this receptor: A moderate but significant shortening of TCRB CDR3 length was observed in type 1 diabetes patients in all four CD4+ subsets. HLA sub-analyses involved small numbers of individuals, so any influence of HLA type on TCRB rearrangement remained unresolved. Sequencing cDNA rather than genomic DNA could over-represent highly expressing activated cells, although activation and CD3 levels did not differ between groups. Naive, central memory and regulatory TCRB repertoires appeared more similar among patients than among healthy donors. Patients with type 1 diabetes made fewer insertions and deleted more nucleotides at VDJ recombination sites, implying thymic rearrangement abnormalities. Shorter templates might be favored by PCR, yet because patient and control samples were amplified and corrected together, any such skew would affect both groups equally.

The entire isolated RNA was reverse transcribed using the High Capacity cDNA Reverse Transcription Kit, and thus expressed TCRB transcripts were sequenced. Naive, central memory and regulatory T cell samples underwent deep immunoSEQ sequencing, averaging around 3.9 million total reads per sample. Sorted cells were lysed in RLT buffer and RNA was extracted with DNase-treated RNeasy Micro or Mini kits, depending on cell number. Each cell subset was processed on its own to prevent cross-contamination, while patient and healthy donor samples were processed together. TCRB sequences were amplified from cDNA with the immunoSEQ multiplex PCR, producing 87-bp fragments spanning the CDR3 region. The amplicons were sequenced using the Illumina HiSeq platform. Concerning the study's data processing: PCR bias was computationally corrected using synthetic template baselines, reads within Hamming distance 2 were collapsed, and singletons that could not be merged were discarded. Reads were aligned against IMGT so that V, D and J genes, CDR3 length and insertions or deletions at six rearrangement sites could be assigned. Within each subset, clonotype counts were normalized to sorted cell number, after which true diversity and Gini coefficients were computed with the tcR R package. Repertoire sharing was quantified using the overlap coefficient calculated on TCRB nucleotide sequences. In TCRdb, the immuneACCESS table is reduced to in-frame sequences with V and J assigned. These tables do not hold every clone; where another copy was compared, an unresolved V gene accounts for under half, and the others remain unexplained. V, J and clone size were drawn from that table, and D and trimming were deduced from the DNA. This sample comprises over 150,000 clones, roughly 8% of them detected only once. The ten top clones hold about 0.6% of the sample.

This clone was found a few times. Its antigen remains undetermined. No clone much larger than this one lies a single base away; base qualities are absent. A single peripheral blood draw of around 0.11 L on average was collected from each donor into heparinised tubes. A BD FACSAria II was used to sort naive, central memory, regulatory and stem cell-like memory CD4+ T cells with a panel that included CD45RO, CCR7, CD25, CD127, CD95 and CD27. Every sorted population had a purity above 95%. PBMCs were isolated right away by Lymphoprep density gradient centrifugation and were stained directly, without culture. So that batch effects would be minimized, each experiment stained and sorted samples in pairs, pairing one healthy donor with one patient. The clonotype originates from a man between 18 and 35 years old in good health. The specimen was central memory CD4+ T cells from blood.

The CDR3 corresponds to CASSLSSQGSYYGYTF. The DNA is as follows: TGTGCCAGCAGTTTATCTAGCCAGGGGAGTTACTATGGCTACACCTTC. The chain is encoded by TRBV27 joined to TRBJ1-2, with a weak D call of TRBD1 (6 bases match). Based on the germline V gene (reference sequence), the CDR1 and CDR2 sequences are MNHEY and SMNVEV. CDR3 length: 16 amino acids, cysteine to phenylalanine. Only CDR3 DNA is held: 48 bases, read in frame from base 1. Trimming costs V 0 bases and J 3 bases, and their ends lie 14 bases apart.